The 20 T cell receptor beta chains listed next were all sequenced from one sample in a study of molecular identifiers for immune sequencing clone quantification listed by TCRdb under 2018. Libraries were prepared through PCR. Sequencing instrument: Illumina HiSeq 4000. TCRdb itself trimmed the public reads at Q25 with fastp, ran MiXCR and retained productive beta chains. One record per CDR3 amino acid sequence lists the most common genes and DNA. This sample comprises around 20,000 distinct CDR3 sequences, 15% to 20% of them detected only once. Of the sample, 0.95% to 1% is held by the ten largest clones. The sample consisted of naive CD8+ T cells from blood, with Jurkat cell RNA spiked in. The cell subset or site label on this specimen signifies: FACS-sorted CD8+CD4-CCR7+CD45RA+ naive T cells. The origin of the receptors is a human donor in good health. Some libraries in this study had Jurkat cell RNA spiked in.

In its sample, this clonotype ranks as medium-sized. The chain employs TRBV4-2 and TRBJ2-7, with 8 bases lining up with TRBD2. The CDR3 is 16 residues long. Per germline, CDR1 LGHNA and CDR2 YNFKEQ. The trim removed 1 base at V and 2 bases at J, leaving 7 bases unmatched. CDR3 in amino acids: CASSQVGREDAYEQYF. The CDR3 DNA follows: TGTGCCAGCAGCCAAGTGGGGCGGGAGGACGCCTACGAGCAGTACTTC.

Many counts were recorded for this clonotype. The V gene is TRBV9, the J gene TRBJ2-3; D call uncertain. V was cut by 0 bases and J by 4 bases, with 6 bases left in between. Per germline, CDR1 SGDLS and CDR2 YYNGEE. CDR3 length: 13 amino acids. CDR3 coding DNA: TGTGCCAGCAGCGTAGTGTCCGCAGATACGCAGTATTTT. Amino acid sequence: CASSVVSADTQYF.

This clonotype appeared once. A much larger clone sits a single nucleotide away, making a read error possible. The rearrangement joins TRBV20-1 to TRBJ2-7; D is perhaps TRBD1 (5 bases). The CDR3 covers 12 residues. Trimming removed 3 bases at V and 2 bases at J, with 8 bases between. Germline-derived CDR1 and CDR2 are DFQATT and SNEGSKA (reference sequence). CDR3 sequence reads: CSASKGPYEQYF. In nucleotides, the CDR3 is TGCAGTGCTAGCAAGGGGCCCTACGAGCAGTACTTC.

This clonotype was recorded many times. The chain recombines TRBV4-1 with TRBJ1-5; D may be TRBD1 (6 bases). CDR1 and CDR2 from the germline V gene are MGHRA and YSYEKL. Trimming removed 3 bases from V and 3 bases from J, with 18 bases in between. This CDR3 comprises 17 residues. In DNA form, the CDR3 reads TGCGCCAGCAGCCACGTCAGGACAGTCATTGACAATCAGCCCCAGCATTTT. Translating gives CASSHVRTVIDNQPQHF.

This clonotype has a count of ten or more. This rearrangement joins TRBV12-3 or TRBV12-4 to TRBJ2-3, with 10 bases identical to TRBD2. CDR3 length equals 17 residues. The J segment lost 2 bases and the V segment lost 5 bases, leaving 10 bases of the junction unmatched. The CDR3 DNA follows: TGTGCCAGCAGTGACTGGCTAGCGGGAGCCCTCACAGATACGCAGTATTTT. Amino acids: CASSDWLAGALTDTQYF.

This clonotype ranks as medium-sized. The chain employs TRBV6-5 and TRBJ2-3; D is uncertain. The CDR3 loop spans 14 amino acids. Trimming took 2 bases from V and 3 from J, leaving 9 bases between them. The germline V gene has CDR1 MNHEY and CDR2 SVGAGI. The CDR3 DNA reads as TGTGCCAGCAGTTACGGGCGGCCGACAGATACGCAGTATTTT. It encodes CASSYGRPTDTQYF.

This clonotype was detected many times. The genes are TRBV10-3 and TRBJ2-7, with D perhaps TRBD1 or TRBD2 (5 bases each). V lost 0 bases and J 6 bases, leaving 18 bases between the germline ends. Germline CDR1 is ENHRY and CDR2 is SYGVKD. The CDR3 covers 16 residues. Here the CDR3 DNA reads TGTGCCATCAGTGAGTCGCATTTAACGGGACCCCGCGAGCAGTACTTC. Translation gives CAISESHLTGPREQYF.

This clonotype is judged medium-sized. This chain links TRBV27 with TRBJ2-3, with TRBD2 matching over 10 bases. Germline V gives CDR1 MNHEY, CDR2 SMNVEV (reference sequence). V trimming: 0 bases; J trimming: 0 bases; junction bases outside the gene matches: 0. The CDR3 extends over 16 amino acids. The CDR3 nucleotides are TGTGCCAGCAGTTTATCGACTAGCGGGAGCACAGATACGCAGTATTTT. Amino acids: CASSLSTSGSTDTQYF.

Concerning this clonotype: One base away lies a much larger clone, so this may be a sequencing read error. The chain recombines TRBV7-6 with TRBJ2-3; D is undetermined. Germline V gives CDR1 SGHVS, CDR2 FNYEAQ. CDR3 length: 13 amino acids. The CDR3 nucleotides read TGTGCCGGCAGCTTAGGACGCACAGATACGCAGTATTTT. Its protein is CAGSLGRTDTQYF.

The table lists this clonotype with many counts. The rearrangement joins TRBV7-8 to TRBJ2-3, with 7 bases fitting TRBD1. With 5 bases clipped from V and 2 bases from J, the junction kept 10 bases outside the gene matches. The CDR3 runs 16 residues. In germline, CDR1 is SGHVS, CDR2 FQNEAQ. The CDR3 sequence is CASSAIGQESTDTQYF. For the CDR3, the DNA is TGTGCCAGCAGCGCAATCGGACAGGAGTCCACAGATACGCAGTATTTT.

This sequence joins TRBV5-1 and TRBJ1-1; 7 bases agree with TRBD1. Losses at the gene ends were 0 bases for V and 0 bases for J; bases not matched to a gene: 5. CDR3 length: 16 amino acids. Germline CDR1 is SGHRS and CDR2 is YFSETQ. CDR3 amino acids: CASSLEGTDMNTEAFF. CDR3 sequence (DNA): TGCGCCAGCAGCTTGGAGGGGACAGACATGAACACTGAAGCTTTCTTT.

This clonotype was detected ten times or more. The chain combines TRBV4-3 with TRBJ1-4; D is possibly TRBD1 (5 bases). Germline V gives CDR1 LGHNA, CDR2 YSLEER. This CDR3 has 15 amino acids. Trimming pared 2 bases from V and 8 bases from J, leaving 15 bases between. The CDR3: CASSQSPGGGEKLFF. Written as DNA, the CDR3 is TGCGCCAGCAGCCAATCACCCGGGGGGGGGGAAAAACTGTTTTTT.

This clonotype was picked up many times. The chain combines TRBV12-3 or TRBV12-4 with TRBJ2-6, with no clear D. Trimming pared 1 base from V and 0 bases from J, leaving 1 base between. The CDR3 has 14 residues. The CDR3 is CASSLGSGANVLTF. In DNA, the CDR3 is TGTGCCAGCAGTTTAGGCTCTGGGGCCAACGTCCTGACTTTC.

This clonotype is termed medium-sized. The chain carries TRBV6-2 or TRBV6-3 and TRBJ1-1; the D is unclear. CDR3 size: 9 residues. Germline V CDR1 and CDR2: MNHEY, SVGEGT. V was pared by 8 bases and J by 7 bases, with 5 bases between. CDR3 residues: CASGHEAFF. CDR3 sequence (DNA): TGTGCCAGCGGGCATGAAGCTTTCTTT.

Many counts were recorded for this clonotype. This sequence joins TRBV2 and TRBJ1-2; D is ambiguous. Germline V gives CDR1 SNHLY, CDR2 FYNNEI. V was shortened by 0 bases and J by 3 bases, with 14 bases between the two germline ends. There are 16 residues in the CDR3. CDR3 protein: CASSEAINPEDYGYTF. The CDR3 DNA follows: TGTGCCAGCAGTGAAGCGATAAATCCGGAGGACTATGGCTACACCTTC.

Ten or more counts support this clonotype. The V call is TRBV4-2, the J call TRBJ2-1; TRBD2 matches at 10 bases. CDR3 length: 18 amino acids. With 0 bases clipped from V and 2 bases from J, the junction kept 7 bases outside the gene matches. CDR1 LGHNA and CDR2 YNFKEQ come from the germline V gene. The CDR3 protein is CASSQDQSGRDTYNEQFF. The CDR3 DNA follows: TGTGCCAGCAGCCAAGATCAGAGCGGGAGGGACACCTACAATGAGCAGTTCTTC.

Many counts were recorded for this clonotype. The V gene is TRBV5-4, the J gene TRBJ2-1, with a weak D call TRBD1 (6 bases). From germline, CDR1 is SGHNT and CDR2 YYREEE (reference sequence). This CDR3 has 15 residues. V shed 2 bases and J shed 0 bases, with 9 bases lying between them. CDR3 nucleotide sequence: TGTGCCAGCAGCTTAGGACAGAGCTCCTACAATGAGCAGTTCTTC. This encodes CASSLGQSSYNEQFF.

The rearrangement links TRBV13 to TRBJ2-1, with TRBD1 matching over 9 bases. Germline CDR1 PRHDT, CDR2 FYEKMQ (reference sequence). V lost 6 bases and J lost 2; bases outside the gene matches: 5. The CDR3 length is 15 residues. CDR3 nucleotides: TGTGCCAGCAGAGAGACAGGGGGAACCTACAATGAGCAGTTCTTC. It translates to CASRETGGTYNEQFF. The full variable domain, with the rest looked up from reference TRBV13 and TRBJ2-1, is AAGVIQSPRHLIKEKRETATLKCYPIPRHDTVYWYQQGPGQDPQFLISFYEKMQSDKGSIPDRFSAQQFSDYHSELNMSSLELGDSALYFCASRETGGTYNEQFFGPGTRLTVL.

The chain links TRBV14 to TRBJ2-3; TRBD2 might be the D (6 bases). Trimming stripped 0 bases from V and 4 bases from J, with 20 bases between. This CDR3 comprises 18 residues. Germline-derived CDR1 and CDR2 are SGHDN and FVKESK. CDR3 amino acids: CASSQDPGLAGRADTQYF. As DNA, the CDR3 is TGTGCCAGCAGCCAAGATCCCGGGCTTGCGGGGCGCGCAGATACGCAGTATTTT.

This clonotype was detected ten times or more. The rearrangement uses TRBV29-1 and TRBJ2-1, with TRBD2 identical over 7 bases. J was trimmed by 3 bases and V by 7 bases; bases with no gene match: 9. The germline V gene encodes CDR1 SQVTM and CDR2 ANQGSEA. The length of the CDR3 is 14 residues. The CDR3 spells CSASVASGYNEQFF. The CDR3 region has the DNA TGCAGCGCGTCGGTGGCTAGCGGCTACAATGAGCAGTTCTTC.